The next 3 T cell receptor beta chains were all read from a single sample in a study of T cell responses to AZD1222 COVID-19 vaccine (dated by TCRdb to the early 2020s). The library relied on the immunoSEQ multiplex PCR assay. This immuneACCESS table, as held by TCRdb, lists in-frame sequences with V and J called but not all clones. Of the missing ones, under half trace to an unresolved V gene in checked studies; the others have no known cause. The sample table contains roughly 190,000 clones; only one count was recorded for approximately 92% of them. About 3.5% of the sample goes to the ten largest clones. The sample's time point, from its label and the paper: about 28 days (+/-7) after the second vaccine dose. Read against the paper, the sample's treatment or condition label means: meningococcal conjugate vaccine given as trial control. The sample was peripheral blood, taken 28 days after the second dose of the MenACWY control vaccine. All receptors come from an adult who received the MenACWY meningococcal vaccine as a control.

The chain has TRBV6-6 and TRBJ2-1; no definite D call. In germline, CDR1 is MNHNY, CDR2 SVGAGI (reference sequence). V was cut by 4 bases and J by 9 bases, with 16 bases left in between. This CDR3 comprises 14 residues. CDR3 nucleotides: TGTGCCAGCAGTTCCCTGGGGAAGACGGGTGAGCAGTTCTTC. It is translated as CASSSLGKTGEQFF.

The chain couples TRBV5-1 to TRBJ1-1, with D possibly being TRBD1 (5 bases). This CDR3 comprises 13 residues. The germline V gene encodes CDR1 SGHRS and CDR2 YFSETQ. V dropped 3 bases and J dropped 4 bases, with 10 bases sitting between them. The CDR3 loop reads CASSSDRATEAFF. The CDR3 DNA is TGCGCCAGCAGCTCCGACAGAGCCACTGAAGCTTTCTTT.

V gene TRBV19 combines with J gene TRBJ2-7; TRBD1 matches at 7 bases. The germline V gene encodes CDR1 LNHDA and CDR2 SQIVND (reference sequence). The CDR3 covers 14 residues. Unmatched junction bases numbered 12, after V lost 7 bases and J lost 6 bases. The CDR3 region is CASNPGGRSSEQYF. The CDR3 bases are TGTGCCAGTAACCCAGGGGGACGAAGCTCCGAGCAGTACTTC.